The T cell receptor beta chain described here comes from a study of T cell changes during pregnancy in multiple sclerosis. In this sample, this clone turned up once. Trimming removed 5 bases from V and 0 bases from J; junction bases left unmatched: 10. Germline values: CDR1 SGHTA, CDR2 FQGNSA. The length of the CDR3 is 18 residues. Repertoires were generated with immunoSEQ multiplex PCR, while TCRdb's copy carries only in-frame clones and drops some. The data contain 100,000 or so clones, approximately 90% of them singletons. This specimen consisted of peripheral blood, obtained in the second trimester of pregnancy. This chain connects TRBV7-2 to TRBJ2-3; TRBD2 matches at 11 bases. This clonotype was obtained from a female donor in good health, enrolled as a control in a pregnancy study. The CDR3 region is CASSAGTSGVWSTDTQYF. The CDR3 DNA reads TGTGCCAGCAGCGCCGGGACTAGCGGAGTGTGGAGCACAGATACGCAGTATTTT. Supplemented by reference TRBV7-2 and TRBJ2-3, the full variable domain reads GAGVSQSPSNKVTEKGKDVELRCDPISGHTALYWYRQSLGQGLEFLIYFQGNSAPDKSGLPSDRFSAERTGGSVSTLTIQRTQQEDSAVYLCASSAGTSGVWSTDTQYFGPGTRLTVL.